This TCR beta chain emerged from a study of identifying expanded T cells in peripheral blood. General study points: Roughly two-week clone count variance significantly increased as total template count grew. Over two and four weeks, about 17 and 20 clones changed, versus around 1.3 between replicates.

During the collection period, no donor immune events like infections were recorded. TCRdb's table, derived via immunoSEQ multiplex PCR, lists solely in-frame clones and lacks some. The sample lists fewer than 80,000 clones; about 85% were seen once. A note on this clone: What it binds is not known.

V shed 3 bases, J shed 1 base, and the junction held 1 base outside the gene matches. In germline, CDR1 is SGHNT, CDR2 YYREEE (reference sequence). This CDR3 spans 14 amino acids. This clonotype was obtained from a person aged 18 to 75 in good health. The source material was blood. The gene calls are TRBV5-4 and TRBJ2-3; TRBD1 matches at 8 bases. The CDR3, as DNA: TGTGCCAGCAGCTCGGGACAGGGCACAGATACGCAGTATTTT. This encodes CASSSGQGTDTQYF.